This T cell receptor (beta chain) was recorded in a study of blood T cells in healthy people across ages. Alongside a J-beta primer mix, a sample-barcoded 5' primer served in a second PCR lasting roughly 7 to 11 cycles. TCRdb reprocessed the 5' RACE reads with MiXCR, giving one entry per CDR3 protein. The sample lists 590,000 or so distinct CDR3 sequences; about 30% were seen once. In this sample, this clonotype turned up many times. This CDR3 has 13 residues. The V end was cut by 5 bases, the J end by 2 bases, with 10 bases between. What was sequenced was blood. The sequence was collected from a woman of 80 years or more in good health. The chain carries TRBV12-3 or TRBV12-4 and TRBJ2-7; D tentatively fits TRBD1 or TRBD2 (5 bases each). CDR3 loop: CASSRGDPYEQYF. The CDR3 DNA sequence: TGTGCCAGCAGTCGAGGGGATCCCTACGAGCAGTACTTC.